Listed below are T cell receptor beta chains from one sample, sequenced in a study of blood T cell repertoires in COVID-19. TCRdb keeps only in-frame clones here, not all; method: immunoSEQ multiplex PCR. The sample consists of under 250,000 clones, around 88% of them appearing once. Sequencing was performed on peripheral blood. These receptors were taken from a middle-aged man with active or convalescent COVID-19. Each CDR3 is given with its conserved first and last residue. The D gene is left open where the match is weak. The size of a clone is reported for some rows only, either as once, few or many, or as a class for expanded clones.

D	size	V	J	CDR3	DNA
.	.	TRBV10-3	TRBJ1-1	CAISYQMADFEAFF	TGTGCCATCAGTTATCAAATGGCCGATTTTGAAGCTTTCTTT
TRBD1	.	TRBV7-9	TRBJ1-2	CASSKKRDSYDGYTF	TGTGCCAGCAGCAAGAAACGGGACAGCTATGATGGCTACACCTTC
.	.	TRBV4-2	TRBJ1-1	CASSPKTENTEAFF	TGTGCCAGCAGCCCCAAGACTGAGAACACTGAAGCTTTCTTT
.	.	TRBV7-2	TRBJ1-2	CASSPRREAFYGYTF	TGTGCCAGCAGCCCCAGAAGGGAGGCCTTCTATGGCTACACCTTC
.	.	TRBV10-3	TRBJ1-2	CAISESSGGNYGYTF	TGTGCCATCAGTGAGTCCTCTGGGGGGAACTATGGCTACACCTTC
.	.	TRBV2	TRBJ1-4	CASSTRSGATNEKLFF	TGTGCCAGCAGTACCCGGTCCGGAGCAACTAATGAAAAACTGTTTTTT
.	.	TRBV28	TRBJ2-7	CASSLGVTGLSYEQYF	TGTGCCAGCAGTTTAGGAGTGACAGGTCTCTCCTACGAGCAGTACTTC
TRBD1	.	TRBV24-1	TRBJ2-1	CATSDSILPGQRYNEQFF	TGTGCCACCAGTGATTCGATATTACCGGGACAGCGGTACAATGAGCAGTTCTTC
.	few	TRBV7-5	TRBJ1-3	CVRSSRQGNTIYF	TGTGTCAGAAGCTCCAGACAGGGAAACACCATATATTTT
TRBD2	.	TRBV5-1	TRBJ2-3	CASSLGLAGTSTDTQYF	TGCGCCAGCAGCTTGGGACTAGCGGGCACTAGCACAGATACGCAGTATTTT
.	once	TRBV12-3/TRBV12-4	TRBJ2-7	CASMTSEERTQYF	TGTGCCAGCATGACAAGTGAAGAACGAACGCAGTACTTC
TRBD1	.	TRBV19	TRBJ2-5	CASSAGTGKIETQYF	TGTGCCAGTAGCGCGGGGACAGGGAAGATAGAGACCCAGTACTTC
.	.	TRBV11-2	TRBJ2-7	CASSLDRYEQYF	TGTGCCAGCAGCTTAGACAGGTACGAGCAGTACTTC
.	.	TRBV9	TRBJ1-5	CASSVSGNNQPQHF	TGTGCCAGCAGCGTATCGGGGAACAATCAGCCCCAGCATTTT
TRBD2	.	TRBV10-3	TRBJ2-5	CAISESVLAGDAAQETQYF	TGTGCCATCAGTGAGTCAGTCCTAGCGGGAGATGCGGCCCAAGAGACCCAGTACTTC
.	.	TRBV5-1	TRBJ2-3	CASSLGTRSQDTQYF	TGCGCCAGCAGCTTGGGTACGAGGAGCCAAGATACGCAGTATTTT
.	many	TRBV6-2/TRBV6-3	TRBJ1-5	CASSYGGRSNQPQHF	TGTGCCAGCAGTTACGGGGGCCGTAGCAATCAGCCCCAGCATTTT
TRBD2	.	TRBV5-1	TRBJ2-5	CASSSSSGGGYQETQYF	TGCGCCAGCAGCTCCTCCAGCGGGGGAGGGTACCAAGAGACCCAGTACTTC
TRBD1	.	TRBV6-1	TRBJ2-7	CASSEPPGGTKEQYF	TGTGCCAGCAGTGAACCTCCAGGGGGTACTAAGGAGCAGTACTTC
.	many	TRBV28	TRBJ1-5	CASSLVRGTRQPQHF	TGTGCCAGCAGTTTAGTACGCGGGACTCGACAGCCCCAGCATTTT
.	.	TRBV29-1	TRBJ2-7	CSVGFQTYEQYF	TGCAGCGTTGGATTCCAGACCTACGAGCAGTACTTC
TRBD1	.	TRBV11-2	TRBJ1-2	CASQGRTGALVGYTF	TGTGCCAGCCAAGGTCGGACAGGAGCTTTAGTAGGCTACACCTTC
.	.	TRBV30	TRBJ2-3	CAWQTGISTDTQYF	TGTGCCTGGCAAACAGGAATTAGCACAGATACGCAGTATTTT
.	.	TRBV5-1	TRBJ1-2	CASSFSPGDGYTF	TGCGCCAGCAGCTTTTCCCCAGGGGATGGCTACACCTTC
.	.	TRBV28	TRBJ1-5	CASSLGGGNNQPQHF	TGTGCCAGCAGTTTGGGAGGGGGGAACAATCAGCCCCAGCATTTT
TRBD1	.	TRBV24-1	TRBJ2-5	CATGQGRETQYF	TGTGCCACCGGACAGGGTCGAGAGACCCAGTACTTC
TRBD1	once	TRBV24-1	TRBJ2-5	CATRGTVQETQYF	TGTGCCACCCGAGGGACAGTCCAAGAGACCCAGTACTTC
TRBD1	.	TRBV9	TRBJ1-4	CASSAWTGSGEKLFF	TGTGCCAGCAGCGCGTGGACAGGGTCGGGAGAAAAACTGTTTTTT
.	.	TRBV9	TRBJ2-2	CASSAGGTGELFF	TGTGCCAGCAGCGCCGGGGGTACCGGGGAGCTGTTTTTT
.	.	TRBV11-3	TRBJ1-3	CASSLAGTISGNTIYF	TGTGCCAGCAGCTTAGCGGGAACCATCTCTGGAAACACCATATATTTT
TRBD2	.	TRBV4-1	TRBJ2-1	CASSRWASGSDEQFF	TGCGCCAGCAGCCGTTGGGCTAGCGGGAGCGATGAGCAGTTCTTC
TRBD1	.	TRBV9	TRBJ1-6	CASSFGDRAGNSPLHF	TGTGCCAGCAGCTTCGGGGACAGGGCAGGCAATTCACCCCTCCACTTT
TRBD1	.	TRBV6-1	TRBJ1-2	CASSARDRGPSNYGYTF	TGTGCCAGCAGTGCCCGGGACAGGGGCCCTTCTAACTATGGCTACACCTTC
.	.	TRBV5-1	TRBJ1-1	CASSLVYRVNEAFF	TGCGCCAGCAGCTTGGTGTACAGGGTAAATGAAGCTTTCTTT
.	few	TRBV30	TRBJ1-6	CAWSITAYNSPLHF	TGTGCCTGGAGTATAACAGCCTATAATTCACCCCTCCACTTT
.	.	TRBV7-9	TRBJ2-3	CASSLFADTQYF	TGTGCCAGCAGCTTATTCGCAGATACGCAGTATTTT
.	.	TRBV21-1	TRBJ1-1	CASSKEDRVNTEAFF	TGTGCCAGCAGCAAAGAGGACAGGGTGAACACTGAAGCTTTCTTT
TRBD1	.	TRBV2	TRBJ1-2	CASSVNRGDYGYTF	TGTGCCAGCAGTGTTAACAGGGGGGACTATGGCTACACCTTC
TRBD1	.	TRBV7-9	TRBJ1-4	CASSARTGDEKLFF	TGTGCCAGCAGCGCCCGGACAGGGGATGAAAAACTGTTTTTT
TRBD2	.	TRBV5-1	TRBJ2-7	CASSLVAGSSYEQYF	TGCGCCAGCAGCTTGGTAGCGGGTAGCTCCTACGAGCAGTACTTC
.	once	TRBV10-1	TRBJ2-1	CASSPGTSYNEQFF	TGCGCCAGCTCCCCGGGAACCTCCTACAATGAGCAGTTCTTC
.	.	TRBV7-8	TRBJ1-6	CASSEREADNSPLHF	TGTGCCAGCAGCGAACGGGAAGCAGATAATTCACCCCTCCACTTT
.	.	TRBV24-1	TRBJ2-3	CATSAGLLTLF	TGTGCCACCAGCGCCGGACTTCTCACCCTCTTT
.	.	TRBV7-2	TRBJ2-5	CASSYNTGHSRETQYF	TGTGCCAGCAGTTATAATACGGGACATTCGAGGGAGACCCAGTACTTC
.	.	TRBV5-4	TRBJ1-2	CASSLAGQGRIGYTF	TGTGCCAGCAGCTTGGCGGGTCAGGGGAGAATAGGCTACACCTTC
.	.	TRBV30	TRBJ1-6	CAWSVVQGNSPLHF	TGTGCCTGGAGTGTTGTCCAGGGTAATTCACCCCTCCACTTT
TRBD2	.	TRBV5-6	TRBJ2-5	CASSLGTSLGETQYF	TGTGCCAGCAGCTTGGGGACTAGCTTAGGCGAGACCCAGTACTTC
.	few	TRBV24-1	TRBJ2-2	CATTSGSVGELFF	TGTGCCACCACATCGGGGTCGGTCGGGGAGCTGTTTTTT
.	.	TRBV10-3	TRBJ1-2	CAISDRGNGYTF	TGTGCCATCAGTGACAGGGGAAATGGCTACACCTTC
.	.	TRBV5-1	TRBJ2-1	CASSSGKIFEIDEQFF	TGCGCCAGCAGCTCAGGGAAAATTTTTGAAATCGATGAGCAGTTCTTC
TRBD1	.	TRBV12-3/TRBV12-4	TRBJ1-4	CASSLGTGEKLFF	TGTGCCAGCAGTTTGGGGACAGGGGAAAAACTGTTTTTT
.	.	TRBV20-1	TRBJ2-7	CSASEGGSYEQYF	TGCAGTGCTAGTGAGGGCGGGTCCTACGAGCAGTACTTC
TRBD2	.	TRBV5-1	TRBJ2-1	CASSFTSGGVNEQFF	TGCGCCAGCAGCTTCACTAGCGGGGGGGTTAATGAGCAGTTCTTC
.	.	TRBV4-3	TRBJ1-2	CASSQEVWAGLGYTF	TGCGCCAGCAGCCAAGAAGTCTGGGCAGGGTTGGGCTACACCTTC
TRBD1	.	TRBV11-3	TRBJ1-2	CASSRDSLEGGYTF	TGTGCCAGCAGCCGGGACAGTCTGGAGGGTGGCTACACCTTC
.	.	TRBV7-9	TRBJ2-3	CASSLAARTDTQYF	TGTGCCAGCAGCTTAGCGGCCCGCACAGATACGCAGTATTTT